Presented here are 22 T cell receptor beta chains from one specimen sequenced in a study of tumor-infiltrating lymphocytes in primary liver carcinoma. Blood RNA was derived from unsorted whole blood, and germline DNA was extracted too. A primer matching the constant region was used to make TCR beta cDNA from approximately 500 ng of total RNA. Construction of TCR beta libraries relied on three successive nested multiplex PCR rounds employing slightly modified ARM-PCR. TRBV1-TRBV30 forward primers paired with a C-beta reverse primer were used in the first two PCR rounds, which ran roughly 10 cycles each. TCRdb analysed the multiplex PCR reads with MiXCR anew, one entry per CDR3 protein. Among 300,000 to 350,000 distinct CDR3 sequences listed, around three fifths were seen once. Sequenced input: peripheral blood. The receptor set was obtained from a woman aged 25-40 years with primary liver carcinoma and hepatitis B virus infection.

This clonotype was observed at least ten times. The genes are TRBV12-3 or TRBV12-4 and TRBJ2-1; D is uncertain. This CDR3 contains 15 residues. The V and J ends lost 5 bases and 3 bases respectively, with 14 bases between them. CDR3 loop: CASSPSLSSYNEQFF. The CDR3, as DNA: TGTGCCAGCAGTCCTTCACTGTCCAGCTACAATGAGCAGTTCTTC.

Regarding this clonotype: At one end, the junction sequence differs from germline, possibly due to a read error. The V call is TRBV6-1, the J call TRBJ2-3; the D gene is possibly TRBD1 (6 bases). The germline gives CDR1 MNHNS, CDR2 SASEGT. CDR3 size: 14 residues. DNA of the CDR3: TGCCCCAGCAGGGGACGGGTCATCACAGATACGCAGTATTTT. Its translation is CPSRGRVITDTQYF.

This chain uses TRBV10-1 with TRBJ2-5; perhaps D is TRBD1 or TRBD2 (5 bases each). CDR1 is WNHNN and CDR2 is SYGVQD in the germline V gene (reference sequence). Trimming shortened V by 11 bases and J by 3 bases, and 16 bases separated the two germline ends. The CDR3 sequence is 13 residues long. CDR3 nucleotide sequence: TGCGCCCCCCCATGGGACCCTAAAGAGACCCAGTACTTC. It yields the protein CAPPWDPKETQYF.

In this sample, this clonotype turned up once. A much larger clone sits a single nucleotide away, making a read error possible. The chain recombines TRBV29-1 with TRBJ1-2; 8 bases fit TRBD1. CDR1 is SQVTM and CDR2 is ANQGSEA in the germline V gene. This CDR3 comprises 14 residues. The CDR3 loop reads CSAVTDRAGYGHTF. The CDR3 DNA reads TGCAGCGCCGTTACGGACAGGGCGGGCTATGGCCACACCTTC. The full variable domain, rest sourced from reference TRBV29-1 and TRBJ1-2, is SAVISQKPSRDICQRGTSLTIQCQVDSQVTMMFWYRQQPGQSLTLIATANQGSEATYESGFVIDKFPISRPNLTFSTLTVSNMSPEDSSIYLCSAVTDRAGYGHTFGSGTRLTVV.

This clonotype came up many times. The chain employs TRBV11-3 and TRBJ2-3; D possibly corresponds to TRBD2 (6 bases). Trimming removed 3 bases from V and 4 bases from J, with 14 bases in between. This CDR3 has 15 amino acids. Germline loops: CDR1 SGHNT, CDR2 YENEEA. In DNA, the CDR3 is TGTGCCAGCAGCTTTTGGTCGGGAGTGGCAGATACGCAGTATTTT. The encoded protein is CASSFWSGVADTQYF.

In this sample, this clonotype turned up once. This may stem from a read error, because a much larger clone lies one nucleotide away. The rearrangement uses TRBV29-1 and TRBJ2-1, with a possible D match to TRBD1 (6 bases). CDR3 size: 13 residues. Germline CDR1 reads SQVTM; CDR2 reads ANQGSEA. V shed 7 bases and J shed 6 bases, with 16 bases lying between them. CDR3 in DNA: TGCAGCGGTTCGTGGGGGCGTGGCAATGAGCAGTTCTTC. Its translation: CSGSWGRGNEQFF.

At least ten counts were recorded for this clonotype. CDR3 coding DNA: TGTGCCAGCAGTGAAGCGCTGAGGGGACAGGGAGTATTCAGGGGCTACACCTTC. It is translated as CASSEALRGQGVFRGYTF. The V and J genes are TRBV6-1 and TRBJ1-2, with 9 bases matching TRBD1. Germline V gene lookup returns CDR1 MNHNS and CDR2 SASEGT. The CDR3 runs 18 residues. V lost 0 bases and J lost 8; bases outside the gene matches: 16.

The rearrangement links TRBV11-2 to TRBJ1-5; 7 bases align to TRBD2. The J call may be in error: the DNA end matches TRBJ2-3 better. The CDR3 has 15 residues. Looked up from germline, CDR1 is SGHAT and CDR2 is FQNNGV. CDR3 residues: CASSLGGVDNQPQYF. The CDR3 DNA sequence: TGTGCCAGCAGTTTGGGGGGGGTAGACAATCAGCCCCAGTATTTT.

In regard to this clonotype: A junction end diverges from the germline sequence, so it may reflect a read error. V and J are TRBV11-2 and TRBJ2-1; D gene unclear. CDR3 size: 16 residues. Germline V lookup: CDR1 SGHAT, CDR2 FQNNGV. The CDR3 reads CASSLVAQSSYDEQFF. DNA of the CDR3: TGTGCCAGCAGCTTAGTGGCACAAAGCTCCTACGATGAGCAGTTCTTC.

This chain joins TRBV11-2 and TRBJ2-3, with D uncertain. V lost 0 bases and J lost 3, with 13 bases in between. Germline V gene sequence: CDR1 SGHAT, CDR2 FQNNGV. The CDR3 spans 16 residues. The CDR3 spells CASSLDSESSTDTQYF. CDR3 sequence (DNA): TGTGCCAGCAGCTTAGATTCTGAGTCTAGTACAGATACGCAGTATTTT.

This clonotype was detected ten times or more. The V gene is TRBV7-9, the J gene TRBJ2-7; 9 positions agree with TRBD1. The CDR3 loop spans 14 amino acids. J was trimmed by 3 bases and V by 3 bases; bases with no gene match: 3. The germline gives CDR1 SEHNR, CDR2 FQNEAQ (reference sequence). CDR3 bases: TGTGCCAGCAGCTTCGTGACAGGGGGCTACGAGCAGTACTTC. It specifies CASSFVTGGYEQYF.

With respect to this clonotype: Given a much more abundant clone one base away, this may be a read error. The CDR3 DNA reads TGTGCCGGCAGTGGTACAGTAATGAACACTGAAGCTTTCTTT. Translated: CAGSGTVMNTEAFF. The chain recombines TRBV6-1 with TRBJ1-1; D is unresolved. Germline CDR1 and CDR2: MNHNS and SASEGT. The CDR3 runs to 14 residues.

The chain joins TRBV7-9 to TRBJ1-1; 7 nucleotides agree with TRBD1. This CDR3 contains 11 residues. V was pared by 5 bases and J by 11 bases, with 5 bases of the junction left unmatched. In germline, CDR1 is SEHNR, CDR2 FQNEAQ (reference sequence). CDR3 coding DNA: TGTGCCAGCAGCCTACAGGGGCCGGCTTTCTTT. Its translation: CASSLQGPAFF.

Of note for this clonotype: An end of the junction does not agree with germline; a read error may underlie this. The rearrangement uses TRBV29-1 and TRBJ2-3, with 9 bases that match TRBD2. Germline V gene sequence: CDR1 SQVTM, CDR2 ANQGSEA. This CDR3 comprises 13 residues. CDR3 protein: CNVAGGNIDTQYF. CDR3 DNA sequence: TGCAACGTTGCGGGAGGGAACATAGATACGCAGTATTTT.

The chain has TRBV12-3 or TRBV12-4 and TRBJ1-5, with a weak D call TRBD1 (5 bases). The CDR3 covers 13 residues. V was cut by 6 bases and J by 3 bases, with 9 bases left in between. CDR3 region: CASRPGLNQPQHF. CDR3 nucleotides: TGTGCCAGCAGGCCGGGACTCAATCAGCCCCAGCATTTT.

This rearrangement joins TRBV4-2 to TRBJ2-1; 9 bases match TRBD2. Germline CDR1 and CDR2: LGHNA and YNFKEQ. CDR3 length: 16 amino acids. Trimming removed 1 base from V and 9 bases from J; junction bases left unmatched: 10. CDR3 residues: CASSQGTSANYGEQFF. In DNA, the CDR3 is TGTGCCAGCAGCCAAGGGACTAGCGCTAATTATGGTGAGCAGTTCTTC.

With regard to this clonotype: Given a much more abundant clone one base away, this may be a read error. This sequence joins TRBV29-1 and TRBJ2-5, with no clear D. Germline lookup yields CDR1 SQVTM and CDR2 ANQGSEA. The CDR3 is made up of 13 amino acids. As DNA, the CDR3 is TGCAGCGTTGATGGCCGGGCCCAAGAGAGCCAGTACTTC. It codes for CSVDGRAQESQYF.

The chain employs TRBV14 and TRBJ2-7, with 7 nucleotides matching TRBD2. This CDR3 contains 15 residues. Germline CDR1 SGHDN, CDR2 FVKESK. V lost 4 bases to trimming and J lost 3 bases; unmatched junction nucleotides: 9. The CDR3 is CASSLWAGENYEQYF. The CDR3 region has the DNA TGTGCCAGCAGCCTGTGGGCGGGAGAAAACTACGAGCAGTACTTC. The variable domain in full, with the rest retrieved from reference TRBV14 and TRBJ2-7, is EAGVTQFPSHSVIEKGQTVTLRCDPISGHDNLYWYRRVMGKEIKFLLHFVKESKQDESGMPNNRFLAERTGGTYSTLKVQPAELEDSGVYFCASSLWAGENYEQYFGPGTRLTVT.

In its sample, this clonotype was seen a few times. The chain combines TRBV6-5 with TRBJ2-1; TRBD2 aligns across 7 bases. The germline gives CDR1 MNHEY, CDR2 SVGAGI. The CDR3 has 15 residues. The ends lost 7 bases at V and 6 bases at J; junction bases unmatched: 12. DNA of the CDR3: TGTGCCAGCACGTCTTCTAGCGGCAACTTCAATGAGCAGTTCTTC. As protein: CASTSSSGNFNEQFF.

This clonotype was detected once. The V and J genes are TRBV1 and TRBJ2-3; TRBD1 was called by the table and not checked on the DNA. TRBV1 is designated a pseudogene. This CDR3 is 13 amino acids long. The CDR3 region is CTSSQDPAGAQYF. The DNA for the CDR3 is TGCACCAGCAGCCAAGATCCCGCAGGGGCGCAGTATTTT.

Points on this clonotype: Since a much larger clone is just one base distant, this may be a read error. J is TRBJ2-3 and V is TRBV6-5; D is undetermined. The germline gives CDR1 MNHEY, CDR2 SVGAGI. The CDR3 loop spans 14 amino acids. V was pared by 8 bases and J by 7 bases, with 19 bases between. This chain's CDR3 is CASRGRPRTNTQYF. CDR3 DNA: TGTGCCAGCCGAGGACGCCCCCGCACGAATACGCAGTATTTT.

Details on this clonotype: Compared with germline, one end of the junction differs, possibly owing to a read error. The V call is TRBV7-3, the J call TRBJ2-1; perhaps TRBD2 as D (6 bases). The germline gives CDR1 SGHTA, CDR2 FQGTGA. This CDR3 is built from 15 residues. This CDR3 is CVSSALASAYNEQFF. The CDR3 nucleotides are TGTGTCAGCAGCGCCCTAGCGTCTGCCTACAATGAGCAGTTCTTC.